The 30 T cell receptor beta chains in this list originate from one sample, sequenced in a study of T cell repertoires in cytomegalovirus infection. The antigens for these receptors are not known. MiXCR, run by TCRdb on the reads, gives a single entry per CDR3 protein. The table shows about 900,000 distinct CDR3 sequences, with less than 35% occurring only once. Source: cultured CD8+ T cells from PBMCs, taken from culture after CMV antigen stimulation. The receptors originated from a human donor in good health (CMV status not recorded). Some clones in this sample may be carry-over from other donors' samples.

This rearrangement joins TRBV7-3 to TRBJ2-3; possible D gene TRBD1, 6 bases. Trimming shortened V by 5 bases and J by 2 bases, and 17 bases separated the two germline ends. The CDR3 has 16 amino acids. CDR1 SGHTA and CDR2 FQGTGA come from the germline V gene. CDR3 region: CASSPRTVGVTDTQYF. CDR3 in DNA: TGTGCCAGCAGCCCTCGGACAGTGGGAGTCACAGATACGCAGTATTTT.

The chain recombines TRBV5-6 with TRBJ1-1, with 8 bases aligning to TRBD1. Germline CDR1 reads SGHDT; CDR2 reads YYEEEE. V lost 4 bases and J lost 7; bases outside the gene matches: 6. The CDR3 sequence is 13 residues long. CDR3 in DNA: TGTGCCAGCAGCCCGGCGGGACAGGTTGAAGCTTTCTTT. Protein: CASSPAGQVEAFF.

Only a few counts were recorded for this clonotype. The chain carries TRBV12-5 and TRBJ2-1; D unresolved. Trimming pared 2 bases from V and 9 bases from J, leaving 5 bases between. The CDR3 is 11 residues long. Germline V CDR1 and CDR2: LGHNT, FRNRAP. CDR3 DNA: TGTGCTAGTGGTTTGACCGTTGAGCAGTTCTTC. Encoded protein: CASGLTVEQFF.

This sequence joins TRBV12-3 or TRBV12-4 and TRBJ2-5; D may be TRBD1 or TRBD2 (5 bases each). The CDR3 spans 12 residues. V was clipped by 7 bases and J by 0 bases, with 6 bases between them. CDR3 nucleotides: TGTGCCAGCACGGGGCACCAAGAGACCCAGTACTTC. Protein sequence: CASTGHQETQYF.

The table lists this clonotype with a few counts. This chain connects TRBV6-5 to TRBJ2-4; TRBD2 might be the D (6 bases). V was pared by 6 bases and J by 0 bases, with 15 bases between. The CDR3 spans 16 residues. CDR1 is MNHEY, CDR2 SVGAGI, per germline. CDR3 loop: CASSLSGGSAKNIQYF. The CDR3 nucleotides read TGTGCCAGCAGCCTAAGTGGGGGGTCAGCCAAAAACATTCAGTACTTC.

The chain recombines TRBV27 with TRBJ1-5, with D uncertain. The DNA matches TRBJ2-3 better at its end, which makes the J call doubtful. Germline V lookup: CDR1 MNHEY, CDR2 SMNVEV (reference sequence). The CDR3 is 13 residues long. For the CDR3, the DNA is TGTGCCAGCAGTCCCCCAGGTTTCTGGCCCCAGTATTTT. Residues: CASSPPGFWPQYF.

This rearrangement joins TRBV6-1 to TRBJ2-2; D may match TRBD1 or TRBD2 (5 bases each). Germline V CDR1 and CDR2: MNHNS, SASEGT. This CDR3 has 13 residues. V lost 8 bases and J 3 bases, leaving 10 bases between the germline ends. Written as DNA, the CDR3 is TGTGCCAGCTGGGACGGGGACACCGGGGAGCTGTTTTTT. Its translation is CASWDGDTGELFF.

The DNA for the CDR3 is TGTGCCAGCAGTTTATCCGGACCCGCTTTGCCCCAGCATTTT. Protein sequence: CASSLSGPALPQHF. The rearrangement joins TRBV27 to TRBJ1-5; no reliable D call. Trimming shortened V by 0 bases and J by 9 bases, and 12 bases separated the two germline ends. This CDR3 has 14 residues. Germline values: CDR1 MNHEY, CDR2 SMNVEV (reference sequence).

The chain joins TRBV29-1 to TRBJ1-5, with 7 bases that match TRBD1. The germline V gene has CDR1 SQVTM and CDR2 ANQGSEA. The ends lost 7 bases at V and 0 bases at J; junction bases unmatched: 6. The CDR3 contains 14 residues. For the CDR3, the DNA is TGCAGCGCCCAGACAGGGTCTAGCAATCAGCCCCAGCATTTT. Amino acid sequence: CSAQTGSSNQPQHF.

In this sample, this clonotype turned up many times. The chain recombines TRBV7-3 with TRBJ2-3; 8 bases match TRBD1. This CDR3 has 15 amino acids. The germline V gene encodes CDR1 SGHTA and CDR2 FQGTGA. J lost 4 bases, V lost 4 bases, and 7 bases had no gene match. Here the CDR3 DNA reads TGTGCCAGCAGCTCCTCAGGGGGCGGTTCAGATACGCAGTATTTT. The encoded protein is CASSSSGGGSDTQYF.

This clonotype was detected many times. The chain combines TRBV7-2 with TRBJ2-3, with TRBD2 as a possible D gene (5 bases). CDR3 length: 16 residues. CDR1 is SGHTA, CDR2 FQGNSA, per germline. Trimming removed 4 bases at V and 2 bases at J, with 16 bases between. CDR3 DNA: TGTGCCAGCAGCTCCTGGACTGTTACTACCACAGATACGCAGTATTTT. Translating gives CASSSWTVTTTDTQYF.

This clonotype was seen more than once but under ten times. This chain's CDR3 is CASSFLIPRTAGNTIYF. CDR3 bases: TGTGCCAGCAGCTTCTTAATCCCCCGCACTGCTGGAAACACCATATATTTT. The V call is TRBV7-9, the J call TRBJ1-3; D gene uncertain. V was pared by 3 bases and J by 2 bases, with 17 bases between. Per the germline V gene, CDR1 is SEHNR and CDR2 is FQNEAQ (reference sequence). CDR3 length equals 17 residues.

This CDR3 reads CASSQDGGSRDFFYGYTF. CDR3 nucleotide sequence: TGTGCCAGCAGCCAAGATGGGGGGAGTCGAGATTTTTTCTATGGCTACACCTTC. The rearrangement uses TRBV14 and TRBJ1-2; D may be TRBD1 (5 bases). Deletions cut 0 bases from V and 4 bases from J, with 21 bases between. The CDR3 covers 18 residues. Germline V lookup: CDR1 SGHDN, CDR2 FVKESK.

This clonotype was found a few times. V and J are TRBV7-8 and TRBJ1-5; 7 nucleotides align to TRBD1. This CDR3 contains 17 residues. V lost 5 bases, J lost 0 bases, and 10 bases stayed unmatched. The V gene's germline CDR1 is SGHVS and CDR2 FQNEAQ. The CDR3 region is CASSDRVLGLSNQPQHF. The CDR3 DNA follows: TGTGCCAGCAGCGACAGGGTCCTTGGGCTTAGCAATCAGCCCCAGCATTTT.

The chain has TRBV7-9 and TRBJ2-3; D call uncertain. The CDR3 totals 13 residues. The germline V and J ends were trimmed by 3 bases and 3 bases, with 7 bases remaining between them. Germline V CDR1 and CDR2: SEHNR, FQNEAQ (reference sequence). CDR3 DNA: TGTGCCAGCAGCTTTCCCCTGACAGATACGCAGTATTTT. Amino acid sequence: CASSFPLTDTQYF.

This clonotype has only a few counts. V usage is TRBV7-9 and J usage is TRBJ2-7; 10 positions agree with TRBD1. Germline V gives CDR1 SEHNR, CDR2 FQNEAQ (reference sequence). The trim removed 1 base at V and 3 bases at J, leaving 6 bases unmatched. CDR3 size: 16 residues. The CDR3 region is CASSLGGQGLYYEQYF. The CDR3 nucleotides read TGTGCCAGCAGCTTAGGGGGACAGGGGCTTTACTACGAGCAGTACTTC.

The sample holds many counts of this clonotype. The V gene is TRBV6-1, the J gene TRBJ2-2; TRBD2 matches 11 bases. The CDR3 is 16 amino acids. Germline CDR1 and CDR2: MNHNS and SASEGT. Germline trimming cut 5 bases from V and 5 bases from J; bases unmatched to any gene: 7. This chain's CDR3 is CASSLLAGGRTGELFF. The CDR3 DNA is TGTGCCAGCAGTTTGCTAGCGGGGGGTCGTACCGGGGAGCTGTTTTTT.

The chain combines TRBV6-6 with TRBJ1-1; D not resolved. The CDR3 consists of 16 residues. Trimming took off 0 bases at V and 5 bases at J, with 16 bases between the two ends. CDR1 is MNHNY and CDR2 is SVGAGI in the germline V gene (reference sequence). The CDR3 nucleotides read TGTGCCAGCAGTTACTCTAGCATAACAACGAGGACTGAAGCTTTCTTT. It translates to CASSYSSITTRTEAFF.

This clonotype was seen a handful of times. The CDR3 loop is CASTGDSSVTDPFTDTQYF. The CDR3 DNA follows: TGTGCCAGCACCGGGGACAGTTCGGTTACGGACCCATTCACAGATACGCAGTATTTT. The rearrangement uses TRBV11-1 and TRBJ2-3; 7 bases are a match to TRBD1. The V segment lost 7 bases and the J segment 2 bases; nucleotides outside the gene matches: 21. The germline gives CDR1 SGHAT, CDR2 FQDESV (reference sequence). The CDR3 is made up of 19 amino acids.

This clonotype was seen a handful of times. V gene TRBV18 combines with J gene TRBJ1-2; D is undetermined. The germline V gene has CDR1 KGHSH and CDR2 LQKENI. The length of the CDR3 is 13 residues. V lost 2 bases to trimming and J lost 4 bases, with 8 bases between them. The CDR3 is CASSPGSVYGYTF. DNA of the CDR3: TGTGCCAGCTCACCAGGGTCGGTCTATGGCTACACCTTC.

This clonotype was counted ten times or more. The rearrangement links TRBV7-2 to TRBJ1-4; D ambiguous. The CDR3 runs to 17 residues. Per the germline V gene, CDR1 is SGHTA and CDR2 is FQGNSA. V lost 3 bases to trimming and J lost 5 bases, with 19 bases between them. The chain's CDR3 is CASSFHLFEKPNEKLFF. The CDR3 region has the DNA TGTGCCAGCAGCTTTCACCTATTCGAGAAACCCAATGAAAAACTGTTTTTT.

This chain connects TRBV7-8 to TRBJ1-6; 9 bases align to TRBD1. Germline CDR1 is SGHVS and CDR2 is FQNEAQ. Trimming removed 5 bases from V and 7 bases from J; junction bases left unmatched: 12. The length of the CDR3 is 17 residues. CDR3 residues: CASSLSPGTGRNSPLHF. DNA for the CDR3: TGTGCCAGCAGCCTGTCTCCCGGGACAGGGAGGAATTCACCCCTCCACTTT.

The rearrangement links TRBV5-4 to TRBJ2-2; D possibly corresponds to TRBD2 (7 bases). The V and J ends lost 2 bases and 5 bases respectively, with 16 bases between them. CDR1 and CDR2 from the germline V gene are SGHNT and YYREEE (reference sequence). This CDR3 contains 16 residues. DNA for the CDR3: TGTGCCAGCAGCTTTATGGCGGGGGCGCAGACCGGGGAGCTGTTTTTT. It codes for CASSFMAGAQTGELFF.

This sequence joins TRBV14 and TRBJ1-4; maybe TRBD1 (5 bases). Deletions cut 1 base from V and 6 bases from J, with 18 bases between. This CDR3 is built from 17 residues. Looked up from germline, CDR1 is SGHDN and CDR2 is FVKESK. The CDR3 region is CASSQGRGLAGHEKLFF. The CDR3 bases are TGTGCCAGCAGCCAAGGGCGGGGGTTAGCGGGGCATGAAAAACTGTTTTTT. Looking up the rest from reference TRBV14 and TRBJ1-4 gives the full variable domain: EAGVTQFPSHSVIEKGQTVTLRCDPISGHDNLYWYRRVMGKEIKFLLHFVKESKQDESGMPNNRFLAERTGGTYSTLKVQPAELEDSGVYFCASSQGRGLAGHEKLFFGSGTQLSVL.

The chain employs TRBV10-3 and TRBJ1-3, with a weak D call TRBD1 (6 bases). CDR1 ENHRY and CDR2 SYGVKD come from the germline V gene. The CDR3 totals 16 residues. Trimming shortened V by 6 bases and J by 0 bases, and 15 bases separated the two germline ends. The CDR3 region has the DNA TGTGCCATCAGATCCTGGACAGACAACTCTGGAAACACCATATATTTT. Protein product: CAIRSWTDNSGNTIYF.

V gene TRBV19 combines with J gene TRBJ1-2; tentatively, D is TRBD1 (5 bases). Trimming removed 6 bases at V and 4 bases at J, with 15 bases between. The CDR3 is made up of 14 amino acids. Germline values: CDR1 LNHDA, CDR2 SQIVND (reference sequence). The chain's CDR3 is CASSTLMGPYGYTF. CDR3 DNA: TGTGCCAGTAGCACCCTTATGGGGCCCTATGGCTACACCTTC.

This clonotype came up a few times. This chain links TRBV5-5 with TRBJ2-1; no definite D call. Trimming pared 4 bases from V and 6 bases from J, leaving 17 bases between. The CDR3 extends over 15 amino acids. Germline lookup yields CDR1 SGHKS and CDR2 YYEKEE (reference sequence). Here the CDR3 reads CASSLPRGTGNEQFF. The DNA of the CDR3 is TGTGCCAGCAGCCTCCCCAGAGGTACGGGCAATGAGCAGTTCTTC. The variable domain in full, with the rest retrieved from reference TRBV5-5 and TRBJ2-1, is DAGVTQSPTHLIKTRGQQVTLRCSPISGHKSVSWYQQVLGQGPQFIFQYYEKEERGRGNFPDRFSARQFPNYSSELNVNALLLGDSALYLCASSLPRGTGNEQFFGPGTRLTVL.

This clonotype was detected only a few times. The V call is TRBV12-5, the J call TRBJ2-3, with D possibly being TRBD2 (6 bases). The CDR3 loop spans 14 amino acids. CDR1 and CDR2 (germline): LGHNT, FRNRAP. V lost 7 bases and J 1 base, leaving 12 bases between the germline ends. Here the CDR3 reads CASAGGWGTDTQYF. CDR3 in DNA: TGTGCTAGTGCCGGGGGTTGGGGCACAGATACGCAGTATTTT.

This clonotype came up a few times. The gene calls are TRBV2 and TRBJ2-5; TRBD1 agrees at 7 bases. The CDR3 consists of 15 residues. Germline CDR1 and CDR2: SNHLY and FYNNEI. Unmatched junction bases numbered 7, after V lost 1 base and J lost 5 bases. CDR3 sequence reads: CASSEGDSSRETQYF. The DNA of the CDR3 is TGTGCCAGCAGTGAAGGGGACAGTTCCCGGGAGACCCAGTACTTC.

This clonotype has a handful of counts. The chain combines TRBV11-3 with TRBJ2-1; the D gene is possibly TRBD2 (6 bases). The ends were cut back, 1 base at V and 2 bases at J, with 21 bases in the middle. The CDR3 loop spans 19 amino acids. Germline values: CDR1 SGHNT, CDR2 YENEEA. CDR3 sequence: CASSLGSGLDTTPYNEQFF. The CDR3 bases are TGTGCCAGCAGCTTAGGGTCGGGACTTGACACGACGCCCTACAATGAGCAGTTCTTC.